These 23 T cell receptor beta chains came from one sample sequenced in a study of shared clonotypes between healthy human individuals. Assay: immunoSEQ multiplex PCR; the TCRdb copy retains only in-frame clones and omits some. Of roughly 100,000 clones in the sample, roughly 66% were seen once. Sequencing used memory CD8+ T cells sorted from blood. Indicated subset: CD45RO+ cells pooled with CCR7-negative TemRA cells. The receptors stem from a woman younger than 45 in good health.

The V gene is TRBV7-9, the J gene TRBJ2-2; D is ambiguous. CDR3 length: 16 residues. Germline V gives CDR1 SEHNR, CDR2 FQNEAQ (reference sequence). Trimming stripped 6 bases from V and 3 bases from J, with 17 bases between. The CDR3 is CASRPMAVGDTGELFF. DNA of the CDR3: TGTGCCAGCAGGCCTATGGCGGTGGGTGACACCGGGGAGCTGTTTTTT.

The chain uses TRBV4-2 and TRBJ2-2; D is unclear. Germline lookup yields CDR1 LGHNA and CDR2 YNFKEQ. CDR3 length: 15 residues. Between the trimmed V and J ends, which lost 1 base and 4 bases, there was a span of 10 bases. The CDR3 protein is CASSQGKGSTGELFF. The CDR3 bases are TGTGCCAGCAGCCAAGGTAAAGGGTCCACCGGGGAGCTGTTTTTT.

To note about this clone: It differs at one base from a far larger clone, so likely a read error. The CDR3 loop reads CATGTSGNGETQYF. The CDR3 DNA follows: TGTGCCACAGGGACTAGCGGGAATGGGGAGACCCAGTACTTC. The rearrangement uses TRBV6-1 and TRBJ2-5; the match to TRBD2 covers 13 bases. Germline V lookup: CDR1 MNHNS, CDR2 SASEGT. The CDR3 is made up of 14 amino acids. Trimming took 10 bases from V and 5 from J; bases not matched to a gene: 7.

The chain employs TRBV6-1 and TRBJ2-5; the match to TRBD2 covers 7 bases. CDR3 size: 18 residues. With 1 base clipped from V and 5 bases from J, the junction kept 16 bases outside the gene matches. Germline V lookup: CDR1 MNHNS, CDR2 SASEGT. The CDR3 sequence: CASSEVARASGSWETQYF. The CDR3 region has the DNA TGTGCCAGCAGTGAAGTAGCGAGGGCTAGCGGTTCGTGGGAGACCCAGTACTTC.

The chain has TRBV27 and TRBJ2-1; a possible D gene is TRBD2 (5 bases). Germline V gene data show CDR1 as MNHEY and CDR2 as SMNVEV (reference sequence). V lost 2 bases and J 6 bases, leaving 26 bases between the germline ends. The CDR3 extends over 19 amino acids. The CDR3 DNA sequence: TGTGCCAGCAGTTTAAATGGGTGGGTTTTGAGGGCTCTAGGCAATGAGCAGTTCTTC. Translating gives CASSLNGWVLRALGNEQFF.

This clone was observed many times. The chain combines TRBV7-9 with TRBJ2-7, with D unclear. CDR3 size: 14 residues. The V end lost 1 base, the J end lost 4 bases, and 11 bases lay between the germline ends. CDR1 and CDR2 (germline): SEHNR, FQNEAQ (reference sequence). As DNA, the CDR3 is TGTGCCAGCAGCTTAGGTTTCGGCGGATACGAGCAGTACTTC. It yields the protein CASSLGFGGYEQYF.

The chain carries TRBV6-5 and TRBJ2-7, with TRBD1 matching over 8 bases. Per the germline V gene, CDR1 is MNHEY and CDR2 is SVGAGI. The V and J ends lost 10 bases and 5 bases, in that order; junction bases with no gene match: 10. The CDR3 runs 13 residues. CDR3 loop: CATGTQGANEQYF. The CDR3 bases are TGTGCCACCGGGACGCAGGGGGCAAACGAGCAGTACTTC.

The chain has TRBV29-1 and TRBJ2-1, with TRBD2 matching over 7 bases. This CDR3 is built from 15 residues. The junction had 6 bases not matched to a gene; V was cut back by 4 bases and J by 0 bases. Germline CDR1 SQVTM, CDR2 ANQGSEA. The CDR3 nucleotides read TGCAGCGTTGTAGGGACTACCTTCTCCTACAATGAGCAGTTCTTC. Protein product: CSVVGTTFSYNEQFF.

The rearrangement links TRBV28 to TRBJ2-5; D unresolved. Trimming shortened V by 4 bases and J by 2 bases, and 8 bases separated the two germline ends. Per germline, CDR1 MDHEN and CDR2 SYDVKM. CDR3 length: 13 amino acids. The CDR3, as DNA: TGTGCCAGCAGTTCTTGGAGTCAAGAGACCCAGTACTTC. It yields the protein CASSSWSQETQYF. Using reference TRBV28 and TRBJ2-5 for the parts outside the CDR3, the full variable domain is DVKVTQSSRYLVKRTGEKVFLECVQDMDHENMFWYRQDPGLGLRLIYFSYDVKMKEKGDIPEGYSVSREKKERFSLILESASTNQTSMYLCASSSWSQETQYFGPGTRLLVL.

The rearrangement joins TRBV5-4 to TRBJ1-2; D gene unclear. This CDR3 is built from 14 residues. V was shortened by 5 bases and J by 0 bases, with 11 bases between the two germline ends. The germline V gene encodes CDR1 SGHNT and CDR2 YYREEE (reference sequence). Written as DNA, the CDR3 is TGTGCCAGCAGATTCGGGCTCTCTAACTATGGCTACACCTTC. Amino acid sequence: CASRFGLSNYGYTF.

In the case of this clone: Other DNA sequences in this sample translate to the same CDR3. The CDR3 bases are TGTGCCAGCAGTTACTCGCGGCCTGGGGCCAACGTCCTGACTTTC. The encoded protein is CASSYSRPGANVLTF. The rearrangement uses TRBV6-6 and TRBJ2-6; D is ambiguous. Trimming cost V 0 bases and J 2 bases, with 5 bases left between them. CDR1 is MNHNY, CDR2 SVGAGI, per germline (reference sequence). This CDR3 spans 15 amino acids.

The rearrangement links TRBV4-1 to TRBJ1-1, with no clear D. The CDR3 covers 13 residues. The V gene lost 1 base and the J gene lost 0 bases, with 3 bases spanning the gap. Germline lookup yields CDR1 MGHRA and CDR2 YSYEKL. The CDR3, as DNA: TGCGCCAGCAGCCAAGTTTTGAACACTGAAGCTTTCTTT. It specifies CASSQVLNTEAFF.

This clone was seen only a few times. This chain joins TRBV19 and TRBJ2-7; D remains ambiguous. The CDR3 is 16 amino acids. V shed 0 bases and J shed 0 bases, with 12 bases lying between them. The germline V gene has CDR1 LNHDA and CDR2 SQIVND (reference sequence). For the CDR3, the DNA is TGTGCCAGTAGTATAGACCCCTCGTTGGCCTCCTACGAGCAGTACTTC. Amino acid sequence: CASSIDPSLASYEQYF.

This chain connects TRBV7-9 to TRBJ2-2; no definite D call. The V end was cut by 1 base, the J end by 1 base, with 4 bases between. This CDR3 has 14 amino acids. Germline values: CDR1 SEHNR, CDR2 FQNEAQ (reference sequence). CDR3 protein: CASSLVRNTGELFF. In DNA, the CDR3 is TGTGCCAGCAGCTTAGTACGGAACACCGGGGAGCTGTTTTTT.

The chain joins TRBV25-1 to TRBJ2-5, with unresolved D. With 2 bases removed from V and 2 bases from J, the gap between germline ends came to 3 bases. The V gene's germline CDR1 is MGHDK and CDR2 SYGVNS. CDR3 length equals 12 residues. CDR3 region: CASSEVQETQYF. The CDR3 nucleotides are TGTGCCAGCAGTGAAGTACAAGAGACCCAGTACTTC.

CDR3 coding DNA: TGCGCCAGCGGGAGGACAGGGGACGAGCAGTACTTC. It encodes CASGRTGDEQYF. J is TRBJ2-7 and V is TRBV10-1; 9 nucleotides align to TRBD1. Germline V CDR1 and CDR2: WNHNN, SYGVQD (reference sequence). With 8 bases clipped from V and 5 bases from J, the junction kept 4 bases outside the gene matches. This CDR3 region has 12 residues.

This clone was observed at least ten times. Other DNA sequences from this sample encode an identical CDR3 as well. The rearrangement links TRBV28 to TRBJ2-3, with D tentatively TRBD1 or TRBD2 (5 bases each). CDR1 and CDR2 (germline): MDHEN, SYDVKM. The length of the CDR3 is 15 residues. V lost 2 bases and J 2 bases, leaving 11 bases between the germline ends. The CDR3 nucleotides read TGTGCCAGCAGTTTAGGTGGGGGTGACACAGATACGCAGTATTTT. Translated, it gives CASSLGGGDTDTQYF. The full variable domain, in which reference TRBV28 and TRBJ2-3 provide the parts outside the CDR3, is DVKVTQSSRYLVKRTGEKVFLECVQDMDHENMFWYRQDPGLGLRLIYFSYDVKMKEKGDIPEGYSVSREKKERFSLILESASTNQTSMYLCASSLGGGDTDTQYFGPGTRLTVL.

The genes are TRBV25-1 and TRBJ2-1, with TRBD2 as a possible D gene (6 bases). Germline loops: CDR1 MGHDK, CDR2 SYGVNS. The CDR3 spans 13 residues. Trimming removed 3 bases at V and 9 bases at J, with 12 bases between. The CDR3 region is CASSEGGPGEQFF. The CDR3 coding sequence is TGTGCCAGCAGTGAGGGAGGTCCGGGTGAGCAGTTCTTC. Based on the CDR3 plus reference TRBV25-1 and TRBJ2-1, the full variable domain is EADIYQTPRYLVIGTGKKITLECSQTMGHDKMYWYQQDPGMELHLIHYSYGVNSTEKGDLSSESTVSRIRTEHFPLTLESARPSHTSQYLCASSEGGPGEQFFGPGTRLTVL.

This clone was seen repeatedly, ten times or more. The chain has TRBV2 and TRBJ1-1; no firm D call. Germline CDR1 and CDR2: SNHLY and FYNNEI. The CDR3 has 15 amino acids. The V gene lost 6 bases and the J gene lost 4 bases, with 18 bases spanning the gap. The CDR3 spells CASRQSGYGGTEAFF. DNA of the CDR3: TGTGCCAGCAGACAGTCCGGATACGGAGGCACTGAAGCTTTCTTT.

This clone occurred many times. The CDR3 reads CASSWADDYEQYF. In DNA form, the CDR3 reads TGTGCCAGCAGCTGGGCAGACGACTACGAGCAGTACTTC. This sequence joins TRBV5-4 and TRBJ2-7; the D is unclear. The V end lost 3 bases, the J end lost 3 bases, and 10 bases lay between the germline ends. Germline loops: CDR1 SGHNT, CDR2 YYREEE (reference sequence). The CDR3 is made up of 13 amino acids.

The gene calls are TRBV27 and TRBJ2-7, with TRBD2 matching over 8 bases. This CDR3 comprises 15 residues. Germline CDR1 reads MNHEY; CDR2 reads SMNVEV (reference sequence). With V trimmed by 5 bases and J by 3 bases, 9 bases remained unmatched. The CDR3 protein is CASSPYRAGGYEQYF. For the CDR3, the DNA is TGTGCCAGCAGTCCCTACCGCGCGGGGGGCTACGAGCAGTACTTC.

The chain joins TRBV27 to TRBJ2-7; D gene ambiguous. V dropped 2 bases and J dropped 5 bases, with 13 bases sitting between them. The CDR3 has 14 amino acids. The germline V gene has CDR1 MNHEY and CDR2 SMNVEV (reference sequence). The CDR3 region has the DNA TGTGCCAGCAGTTTAACTGTCTCCGGCCACGAGCAGTACTTC. It specifies CASSLTVSGHEQYF.

The rearrangement links TRBV5-1 to TRBJ2-3, with 9 bases lining up with TRBD2. The CDR3 extends over 16 amino acids. CDR1 and CDR2 (germline): SGHRS, YFSETQ. With V trimmed by 0 bases and J by 2 bases, 4 bases remained unmatched. The CDR3 sequence is CASSLELAGYTDTQYF. The CDR3 nucleotides read TGCGCCAGCAGCTTGGAGCTAGCGGGATACACAGATACGCAGTATTTT.